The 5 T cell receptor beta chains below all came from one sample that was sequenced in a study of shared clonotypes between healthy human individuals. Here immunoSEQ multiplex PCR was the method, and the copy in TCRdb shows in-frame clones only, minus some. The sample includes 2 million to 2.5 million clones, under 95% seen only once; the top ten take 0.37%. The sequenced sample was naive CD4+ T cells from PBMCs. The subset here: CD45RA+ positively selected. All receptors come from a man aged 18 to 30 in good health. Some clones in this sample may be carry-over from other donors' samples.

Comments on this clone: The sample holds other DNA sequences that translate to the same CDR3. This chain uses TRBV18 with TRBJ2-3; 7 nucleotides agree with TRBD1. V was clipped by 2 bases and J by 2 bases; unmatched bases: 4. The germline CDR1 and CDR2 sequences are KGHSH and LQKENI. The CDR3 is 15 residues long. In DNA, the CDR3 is TGTGCCAGCTCACCAGGACAGGCGTCCACAGATACGCAGTATTTT. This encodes CASSPGQASTDTQYF.

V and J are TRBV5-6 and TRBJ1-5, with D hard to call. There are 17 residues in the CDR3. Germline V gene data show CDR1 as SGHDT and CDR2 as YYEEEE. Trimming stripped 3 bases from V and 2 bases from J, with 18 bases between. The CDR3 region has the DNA TGTGCCAGCAGCTCTAAAGTCTATTATGGTGGCAATCAGCCCCAGCATTTT. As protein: CASSSKVYYGGNQPQHF.

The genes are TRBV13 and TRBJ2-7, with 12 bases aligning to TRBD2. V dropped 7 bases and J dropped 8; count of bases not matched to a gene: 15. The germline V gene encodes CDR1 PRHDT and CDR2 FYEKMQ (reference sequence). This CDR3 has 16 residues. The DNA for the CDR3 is TGTGCCAGCACCACCCGGACTAGCGGGATAATAGAAAAGCAGTACTTC. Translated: CASTTRTSGIIEKQYF.

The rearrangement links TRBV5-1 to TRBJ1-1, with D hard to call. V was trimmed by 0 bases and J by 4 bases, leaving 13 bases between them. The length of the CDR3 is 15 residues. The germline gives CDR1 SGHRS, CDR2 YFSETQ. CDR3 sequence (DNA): TGCGCCAGCAGCTTGGGCACAGCCGAGGGCACTGAAGCTTTCTTT. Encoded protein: CASSLGTAEGTEAFF.

CDR3 protein: CASSVGQGATGELFF. As DNA, the CDR3 is TGTGCCAGCAGTGTTGGACAGGGGGCTACCGGGGAGCTGTTTTTT. The chain couples TRBV6-1 to TRBJ2-2; TRBD1 agrees at 11 bases. The CDR3 is 15 amino acids. The germline V gene encodes CDR1 MNHNS and CDR2 SASEGT. V was pared by 4 bases and J by 5 bases, with 3 bases of the junction left unmatched.